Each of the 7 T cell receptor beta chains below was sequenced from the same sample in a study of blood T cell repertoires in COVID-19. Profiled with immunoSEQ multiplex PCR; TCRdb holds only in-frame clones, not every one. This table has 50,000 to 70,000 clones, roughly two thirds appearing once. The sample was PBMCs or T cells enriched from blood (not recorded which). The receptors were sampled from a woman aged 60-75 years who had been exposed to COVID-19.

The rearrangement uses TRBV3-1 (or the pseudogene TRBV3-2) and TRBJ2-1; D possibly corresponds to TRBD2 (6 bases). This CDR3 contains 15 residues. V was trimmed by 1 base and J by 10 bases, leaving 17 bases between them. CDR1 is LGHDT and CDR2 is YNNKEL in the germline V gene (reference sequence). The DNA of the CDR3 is TGTGCCAGCAGCCAAGCGACGGGGGATAGAGGCGAGCAGTTCTTC. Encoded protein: CASSQATGDRGEQFF.

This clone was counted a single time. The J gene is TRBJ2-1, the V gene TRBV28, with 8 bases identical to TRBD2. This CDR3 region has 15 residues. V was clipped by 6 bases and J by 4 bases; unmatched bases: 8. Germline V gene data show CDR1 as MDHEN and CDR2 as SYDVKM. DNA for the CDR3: TGTGCCAGCAGGAAAACGGGGGGGCAATACAATGAGCAGTTCTTC. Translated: CASRKTGGQYNEQFF.

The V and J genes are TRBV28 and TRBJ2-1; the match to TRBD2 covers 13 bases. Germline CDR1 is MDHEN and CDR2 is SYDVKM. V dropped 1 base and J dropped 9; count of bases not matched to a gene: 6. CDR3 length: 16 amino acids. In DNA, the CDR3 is TGTGCCAGCAGTTTATTCGGGACTAGCGGGACCGGTGAGCAGTTCTTC. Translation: CASSLFGTSGTGEQFF. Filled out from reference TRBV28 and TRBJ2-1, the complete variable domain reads DVKVTQSSRYLVKRTGEKVFLECVQDMDHENMFWYRQDPGLGLRLIYFSYDVKMKEKGDIPEGYSVSREKKERFSLILESASTNQTSMYLCASSLFGTSGTGEQFFGPGTRLTVL.

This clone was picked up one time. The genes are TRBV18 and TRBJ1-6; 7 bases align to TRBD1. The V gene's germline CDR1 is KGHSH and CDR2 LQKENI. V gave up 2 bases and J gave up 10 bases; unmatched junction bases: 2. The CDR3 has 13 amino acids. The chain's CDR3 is CASSPDRVSPLHF. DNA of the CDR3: TGTGCCAGCTCACCAGACAGGGTATCACCCCTCCACTTT.

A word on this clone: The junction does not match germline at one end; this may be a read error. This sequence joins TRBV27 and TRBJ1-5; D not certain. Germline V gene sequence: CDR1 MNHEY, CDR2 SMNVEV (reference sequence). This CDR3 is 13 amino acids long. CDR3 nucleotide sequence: TGTGCCAGCAGTTTAGGAGTTAATCGGCCCCAGCATTTT. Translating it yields CASSLGVNRPQHF.

The CDR3 coding sequence is TGTGCCAGCAGCTTAACTTGGGGGCGTTCGGATACGCAGTATTTT. Amino acid sequence: CASSLTWGRSDTQYF. The chain employs TRBV11-2 and TRBJ2-3, with D possibly being TRBD1 (6 bases). Germline lookup yields CDR1 SGHAT and CDR2 FQNNGV. There are 15 residues in the CDR3. V dropped 2 bases and J dropped 6 bases, with 15 bases sitting between them.

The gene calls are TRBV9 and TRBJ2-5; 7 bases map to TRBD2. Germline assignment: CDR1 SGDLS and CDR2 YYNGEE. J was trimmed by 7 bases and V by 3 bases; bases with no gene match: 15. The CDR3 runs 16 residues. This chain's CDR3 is CASSATRGEGGGTQYF. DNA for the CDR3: TGTGCCAGCAGCGCGACACGTGGGGAGGGCGGGGGGACCCAGTACTTC.